Detailed here is one T cell receptor beta chain. These data originate in a study of cytomegalovirus exposure and HLA in healthy donors. Trimming removed 8 bases from V and 5 bases from J; junction bases left unmatched: 11. The germline CDR1 and CDR2 sequences are MNHEY and SVGAGI. The CDR3 sequence is 15 residues long. The study ran its PCR with 60 Vbeta and 13 Jbeta primers. The method was immunoSEQ multiplex PCR; TCRdb's version includes in-frame clones alone and lacks a portion of them. The repertoire holds under 200,000 clones, with approximately 79% as singletons. The TCR comes from a woman aged 40 to 50 in good health and CMV-seronegative. This chain connects TRBV6-5 to TRBJ2-1; 8 positions match TRBD2. The specimen sequenced was PBMCs. CDR3 sequence (DNA): TGTGCCAGCTGCAGAGCGGGGGTCCTCAACAATGAGCAGTTCTTC. This encodes CASCRAGVLNNEQFF.